These T cell receptor beta chains were read from a single sample in a study of shared clonotypes between healthy human individuals. The data were produced by immunoSEQ multiplex PCR, yet TCRdb's version contains in-frame clones alone and is incomplete. Counted here are 150,000 to 200,000 clones, 90% to 95% occurring once; the ten biggest clones make up approximately 0.07%. Sequencing was carried out using naive CD4+ T cells sorted from blood. These receptors came from a woman in her 30s in good health. Each CDR3 is given with its conserved first and last residue. The D gene is left open where the match is weak. Expanded clones get a size class; other rows say once, few or many, or leave the size out.

J gene | D gene | clone size | V gene | CDR3 DNA | CDR3 protein
TRBJ2-7 | TRBD2 | NA | TRBV30 | TGTGCCTGGAGGACTAGCGGGGCCTACGAGCAGTACTTC | CAWRTSGAYEQYF
TRBJ2-1 | TRBD1 | NA | TRBV27 | TGTGCCAGCAGGCGGTTCTCAGGGGGCTGGCGGAATGAGCAGTTCTTC | CASRRFSGGWRNEQFF
TRBJ2-3 | NA | once | TRBV5-6 | TGTGCCAGCAGCTTTAACCCGGCGGATACGCAGTATTTT | CASSFNPADTQYF
TRBJ1-4 | TRBD1 | NA | TRBV28 | TGTGCCAGCAGTTTATTCCAGGGGGGATTTGAAAAACTGTTTTTT | CASSLFQGGFEKLFF
TRBJ2-1 | TRBD2 | NA | TRBV29-1 | TGCAGCGGGGGGGGACTGGACTACAATGAGCAGTTCTTC | CSGGGLDYNEQFF
TRBJ2-7 | TRBD1 | NA | TRBV15 | TGTGCCACCAGCAGAGCCTGGACAGGGGGTTATAGCTCCTACGAGCAGTACTTC | CATSRAWTGGYSSYEQYF
TRBJ1-1 | NA | NA | TRBV30 | TGTGCCTGGAGTGTGATGTACGACACTGAAGCTTTCTTT | CAWSVMYDTEAFF
TRBJ2-2 | NA | NA | TRBV7-7 | TGTGCCAGCAGCGCCATTCCCAGCACCGGGGAGCTGTTTTTT | CASSAIPSTGELFF
TRBJ2-3 | NA | NA | TRBV11-2 | TGTGCCAGCAGCTTAACAGTGGGTACAGATACGCAGTATTTT | CASSLTVGTDTQYF
TRBJ2-7 | NA | NA | TRBV18 | TGTGCCAGCTCACCCTCCATCTCCTACGAGCAGTACTTC | CASSPSISYEQYF
TRBJ2-1 | NA | NA | TRBV1 | TGCACCGATAGTCACGTTAGGTACAATGAGCAGTTCTTC | CTDSHVRYNEQFF
TRBJ1-1 | NA | NA | TRBV6-4 | TGTGCCAGCAGCGTCGAACAGTACACTGAAGCTTTCTTT | CASSVEQYTEAFF
TRBJ1-1 | NA | NA | TRBV29-1 | TGCAGCGTAATTGGACAGATGAACACTGAAGCTTTCTTT | CSVIGQMNTEAFF
TRBJ2-1 | TRBD1 | NA | TRBV28 | TGTGCCAGCAGCTCCACCGGGACAGAATACAATGAGCAGTTCTTC | CASSSTGTEYNEQFF
TRBJ2-5 | TRBD2 | NA | TRBV19 | TGTGCCAGTAGTGGAGACTCCTGGGAGGGGGAGACCCAGTACTTC | CASSGDSWEGETQYF
TRBJ2-7 | TRBD2 | NA | TRBV28 | TGTGCCAGCACCCAATCGGGAGGGGGCTCCTACGAGCAGTACTTC | CASTQSGGGSYEQYF
TRBJ2-7 | TRBD1 | few | TRBV19 | TGTGCCAGTAGAGGACAGGGGGAGGGCGAGCAGTACTTC | CASRGQGEGEQYF
TRBJ2-7 | NA | NA | TRBV28 | TGTGCCAGCAGTTTTGAAATTCGGGGACGGGGCCCGGGCGAGCAGTACTTC | CASSFEIRGRGPGEQYF
TRBJ2-1 | TRBD2 | NA | TRBV29-1 | TGCAGCGTGACTAGCCTCGCCTACAATGAGCAGTTCTTC | CSVTSLAYNEQFF
TRBJ2-1 | NA | once | TRBV7-9 | TGTGCCAGCAGCTTGTTACCCCCGTGGAGTAGACCCTACAATGAGCAGTTCTTC | CASSLLPPWSRPYNEQFF
TRBJ2-2 | NA | NA | TRBV28 | TGTGCCAGCAGTTTATGGACAGCGAACACCGGGGAGCTGTTTTTT | CASSLWTANTGELFF
TRBJ2-7 | NA | NA | TRBV7-9 | TGTGCCAGCAGCCTAGGCGGAGGGGACGAGCAGTACTTC | CASSLGGGDEQYF
TRBJ2-5 | TRBD2 | NA | TRBV7-2 | TGTGCCAGCACCCTAGCGGGGACTCAAGAGACCCAGTACTTC | CASTLAGTQETQYF
TRBJ2-7 | NA | NA | TRBV7-9 | TGTGCCAGCAGCCCATACCAGGGGTTACTCTCCGAGCAGTACTTC | CASSPYQGLLSEQYF
TRBJ1-2 | NA | NA | TRBV7-2 | TGTGCCAGCAGCTTAGCGGGGGGGATCGGCTATGGCTACACCTTC | CASSLAGGIGYGYTF
TRBJ1-1 | NA | NA | TRBV5-1 | TGCGCCAGCAGCCCGTTGAGGGACGGGGTACGGACTGAAGCTTTCTTT | CASSPLRDGVRTEAFF
TRBJ2-1 | TRBD1 | NA | TRBV19 | TGTGCCAGCCAAACAGGGGGTGAGCAGTTCTTC | CASQTGGEQFF
TRBJ2-1 | NA | once | TRBV7-8 | TGTGCCAGCAGCCAACTCGGGGGCCAATACAATGAGCAGTTCTTC | CASSQLGGQYNEQFF
TRBJ2-7 | NA | NA | TRBV11-2 | TGTGCCAGCAGCTTTGGACGGAGCTACGAGCAGTACTTC | CASSFGRSYEQYF
TRBJ2-7 | TRBD1 | once | TRBV19 | TGTGCCAGTTCCAAACAGGGGGCGCATCACGAGCAGTACTTC | CASSKQGAHHEQYF
TRBJ2-7 | NA | NA | TRBV27 | TGTGCCAGCAGTCCCCGACTGGGGGGAACCTACGAGCAGTACTTC | CASSPRLGGTYEQYF
TRBJ1-3 | NA | NA | TRBV18 | TGTGCCAGCTCACCAGGAGATTCAAGGACAGTGATATATTTT | CASSPGDSRTVIYF
TRBJ2-1 | NA | NA | TRBV5-1 | TGCGCCAGCAGCTTAACTACAGGTCAGCACAATGAGCAGTTCTTC | CASSLTTGQHNEQFF
TRBJ2-2 | NA | NA | TRBV9 | TGTGCCAGCAGCGCGGCACAGGGAGAGGACGGGGAGCTGTTTTTT | CASSAAQGEDGELFF
TRBJ1-1 | NA | NA | TRBV9 | TGTGCCAGCAGCGTAGCGTTGAACACTGAAGCTTTCTTT | CASSVALNTEAFF
TRBJ1-1 | NA | NA | TRBV27 | TGTGCCAGCAGTTCCTCCGGTGTTGTGAACACTGAAGCTTTCTTT | CASSSSGVVNTEAFF
TRBJ2-2 | TRBD1 | NA | TRBV15 | TGTGCCACCAGCTCCCTTTTGGGACAGGGGGGCACCGGGGAGCTGTTTTTT | CATSSLLGQGGTGELFF
TRBJ1-5 | NA | NA | TRBV27 | TGTGCCAGCAGTGCTCAGGGAAGCAATCAGCCCCAGCATTTT | CASSAQGSNQPQHF
TRBJ2-2 | NA | NA | TRBV2 | TGTGCCAGCAGTGAGGAAGCGACCACCGGGGAGCTGTTTTTT | CASSEEATTGELFF
TRBJ1-5 | NA | NA | TRBV2 | TGTGCCAGCAGTCTGAATCAGCCCCAGCATTTT | CASSLNQPQHF
TRBJ2-1 | NA | NA | TRBV6-6 | TGTGCCAGCAGTTACTTAATCTTGAACATTTACAATGAGCAGTTCTTC | CASSYLILNIYNEQFF
TRBJ2-7 | NA | NA | TRBV27 | TGTGCCAGCGGTCCGGGACCTAGCTACGAGCAGTACTTC | CASGPGPSYEQYF
TRBJ2-3 | NA | NA | TRBV21-1 | TGTGCCAGCATCAGGGGACAGGGAACAGATACGCAGTATTTT | CASIRGQGTDTQYF
TRBJ1-2 | NA | NA | TRBV5-1 | TGCGCCAGCAGCTTGGGGGTCTATGGCTACACCTTC | CASSLGVYGYTF
TRBJ2-7 | TRBD2 | NA | TRBV18 | TGTGCCAGCTCACCCGTCCCCCCGGGAGGGGTGGTGTACGAGCAGTACTTC | CASSPVPPGGVVYEQYF
TRBJ1-3 | NA | NA | TRBV15 | TGTGCCACCAGCAGAGATGCGGGGGGTCCCTCTGGAAACACCATATATTTT | CATSRDAGGPSGNTIYF
TRBJ2-5 | NA | NA | TRBV7-9 | TGTGCCAGCAGCGTACTACAGGGTCCCCTCCAAGAGACCCAGTACTTC | CASSVLQGPLQETQYF
TRBJ2-1 | TRBD2 | NA | TRBV5-6 | TGTGCCAGCAGCTTAAGCGGGAGGTACAATGAGCAGTTCTTC | CASSLSGRYNEQFF
TRBJ1-2 | NA | once | TRBV10-3 | TGTGCCATCAGTGAAGTAGGGATAACGCTCGGCTACACCTTC | CAISEVGITLGYTF
TRBJ2-7 | NA | few | TRBV6-5 | TGTGCCAGCACCCTGAAGAGGGGATCCCCGCCGCAGTACTTC | CASTLKRGSPPQYF
TRBJ2-7 | NA | NA | TRBV19 | TGTGCCAGTAGTATTGGTCTAGGAACCTACGAGCAGTACTTC | CASSIGLGTYEQYF
TRBJ2-2 | TRBD1 | NA | TRBV5-1 | TGCGCCAGCAGCTTGGCCTCGAGGACAGGGTTCGCCGGGGAGCTGTTTTTT | CASSLASRTGFAGELFF
TRBJ2-1 | TRBD1 | once | TRBV7-9 | TGTGCCAGCAGCTTAGGGGGCTCCGGGACAGGGCACAATGAGCAGTTCTTC | CASSLGGSGTGHNEQFF
TRBJ2-7 | TRBD2 | NA | TRBV5-1 | TGCGCCAGCAGCTTTTTGGCTAGCGGGAGCCTCTCCTACGAGCAGTACTTC | CASSFLASGSLSYEQYF
TRBJ2-7 | NA | NA | TRBV7-9 | TGTGCCAGCAGCTTCGTCCACGAGCAGTACTTC | CASSFVHEQYF
TRBJ1-2 | TRBD1 | NA | TRBV28 | TGTGCCAGCAGTTTGTTGGACAGGGTATACACCTTC | CASSLLDRVYTF